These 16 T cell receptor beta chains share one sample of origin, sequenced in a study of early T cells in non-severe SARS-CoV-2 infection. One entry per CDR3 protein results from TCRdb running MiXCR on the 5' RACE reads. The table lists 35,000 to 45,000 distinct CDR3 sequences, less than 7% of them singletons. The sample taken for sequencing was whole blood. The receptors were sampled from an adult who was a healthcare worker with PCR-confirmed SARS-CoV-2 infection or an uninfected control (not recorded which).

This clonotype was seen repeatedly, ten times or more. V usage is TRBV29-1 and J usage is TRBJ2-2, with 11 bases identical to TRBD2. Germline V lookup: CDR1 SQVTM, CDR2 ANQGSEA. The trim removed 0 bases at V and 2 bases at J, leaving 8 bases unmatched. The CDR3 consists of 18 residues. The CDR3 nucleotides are TGCAGCGTTGAAGACCTTCTAGCGGGGGGTGATAACACCGGGGAGCTGTTTTTT. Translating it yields CSVEDLLAGGDNTGELFF.

The CDR3 region has the DNA TGCAGTGCATCGCACGCGGATACGCAGTATTTT. It encodes CSASHADTQYF. The V and J genes are TRBV20-1 and TRBJ2-3; no firm D call. This CDR3 is 11 amino acids long. Germline CDR1 is DFQATT and CDR2 is SNEGSKA (reference sequence). The germline V and J ends were trimmed by 6 bases and 6 bases, with 10 bases remaining between them.

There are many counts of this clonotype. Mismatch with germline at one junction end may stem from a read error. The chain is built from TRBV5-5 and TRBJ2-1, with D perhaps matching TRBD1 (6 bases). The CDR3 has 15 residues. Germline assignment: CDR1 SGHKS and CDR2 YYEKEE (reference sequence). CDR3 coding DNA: TGTACCAGCAGCTTACAGGACGTCCAGGGGAATGAGCAGTTCTTC. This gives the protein CTSSLQDVQGNEQFF. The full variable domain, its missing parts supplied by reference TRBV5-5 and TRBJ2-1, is DAGVTQSPTHLIKTRGQQVTLRCSPISGHKSVSWYQQVLGQGPQFIFQYYEKEERGRGNFPDRFSARQFPNYSSELNVNALLLGDSALYLCTSSLQDVQGNEQFFGPGTRLTVL.

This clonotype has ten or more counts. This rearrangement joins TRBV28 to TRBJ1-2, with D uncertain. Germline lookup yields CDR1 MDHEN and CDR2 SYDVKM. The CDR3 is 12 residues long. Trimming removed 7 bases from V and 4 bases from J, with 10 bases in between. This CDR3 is CASNGRTYGYTF. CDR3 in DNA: TGTGCCAGCAACGGACGGACCTATGGCTACACCTTC.

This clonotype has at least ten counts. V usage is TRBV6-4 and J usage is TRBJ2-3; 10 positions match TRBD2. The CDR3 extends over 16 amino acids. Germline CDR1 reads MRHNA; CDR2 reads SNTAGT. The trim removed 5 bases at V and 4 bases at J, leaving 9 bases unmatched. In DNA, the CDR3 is TGTGCCAGCAGTTCCTCCCCTCTAGCGGGGGCAGATACGCAGTATTTT. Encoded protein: CASSSSPLAGADTQYF.

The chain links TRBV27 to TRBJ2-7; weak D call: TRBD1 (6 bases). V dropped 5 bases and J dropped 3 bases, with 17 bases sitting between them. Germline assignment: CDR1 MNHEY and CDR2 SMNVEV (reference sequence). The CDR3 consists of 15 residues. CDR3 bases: TGTGCCAGCAGTCCACAAAGACAGGATGTCTACGAGCAGTACTTC. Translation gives CASSPQRQDVYEQYF.

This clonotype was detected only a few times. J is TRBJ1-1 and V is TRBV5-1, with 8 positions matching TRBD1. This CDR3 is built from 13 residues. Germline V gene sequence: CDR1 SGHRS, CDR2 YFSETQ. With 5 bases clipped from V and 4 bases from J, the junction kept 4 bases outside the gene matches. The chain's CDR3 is CASRNTGGTEAFF. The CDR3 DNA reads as TGCGCCAGCAGGAACACAGGGGGCACTGAAGCTTTCTTT. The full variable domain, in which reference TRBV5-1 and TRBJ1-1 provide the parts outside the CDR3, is KAGVTQTPRYLIKTRGQQVTLSCSPISGHRSVSWYQQTPGQGLQFLFEYFSETQRNKGNFPGRFSGRQFSNSRSEMNVSTLELGDSALYLCASRNTGGTEAFFGQGTRLTVV.

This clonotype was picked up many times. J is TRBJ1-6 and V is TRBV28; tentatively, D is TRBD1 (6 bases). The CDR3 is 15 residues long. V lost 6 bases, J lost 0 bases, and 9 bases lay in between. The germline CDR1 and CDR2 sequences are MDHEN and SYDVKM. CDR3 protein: CASRPDSSYNSPLHF. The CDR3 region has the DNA TGTGCCAGCAGACCGGACAGCTCCTATAATTCACCCCTCCACTTT.

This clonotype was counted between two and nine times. The CDR3 reads CASSLMAAAGNTIYF. The CDR3 DNA is TGTGCCAGCAGCTTAATGGCAGCCGCTGGAAACACCATATATTTT. The V call is TRBV7-9, the J call TRBJ1-3; unclear D gene. Trimming took off 2 bases at V and 2 bases at J, with 10 bases between the two ends. CDR1 is SEHNR, CDR2 FQNEAQ, per germline (reference sequence). This CDR3 region has 15 residues.

CDR3 sequence reads: CASSSRAGIDTQYF. The CDR3 DNA reads TGTGCCAGCAGTTCCCGGGCCGGGATAGATACGCAGTATTTT. The chain couples TRBV27 to TRBJ2-3, with D possibly TRBD2 on 5 matching bases. Germline values: CDR1 MNHEY, CDR2 SMNVEV (reference sequence). The CDR3 spans 14 residues. The V end was cut by 4 bases, the J end by 5 bases, with 13 bases between.

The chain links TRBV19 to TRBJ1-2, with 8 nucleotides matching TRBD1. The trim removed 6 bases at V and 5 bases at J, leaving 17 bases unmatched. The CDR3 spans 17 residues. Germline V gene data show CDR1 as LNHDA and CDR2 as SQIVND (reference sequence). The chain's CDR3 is CASRAMQGAIPLYGYTF. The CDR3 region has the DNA TGTGCCAGTAGAGCTATGCAGGGGGCGATTCCCCTATATGGCTACACCTTC.

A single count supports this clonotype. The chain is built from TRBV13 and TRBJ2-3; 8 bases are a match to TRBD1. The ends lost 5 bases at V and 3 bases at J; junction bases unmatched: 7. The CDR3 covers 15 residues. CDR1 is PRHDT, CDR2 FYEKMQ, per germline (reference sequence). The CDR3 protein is CASSPGQGATDTQYF. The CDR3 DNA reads TGTGCCAGCAGCCCCGGTCAGGGGGCAACAGATACGCAGTATTTT.

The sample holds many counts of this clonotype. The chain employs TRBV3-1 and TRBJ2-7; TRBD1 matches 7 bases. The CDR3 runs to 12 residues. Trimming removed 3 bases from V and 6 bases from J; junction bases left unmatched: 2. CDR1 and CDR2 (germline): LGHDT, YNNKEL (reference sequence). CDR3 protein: CASSHQGVEQYF. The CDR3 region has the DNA TGTGCCAGCAGCCATCAGGGGGTCGAGCAGTACTTC.

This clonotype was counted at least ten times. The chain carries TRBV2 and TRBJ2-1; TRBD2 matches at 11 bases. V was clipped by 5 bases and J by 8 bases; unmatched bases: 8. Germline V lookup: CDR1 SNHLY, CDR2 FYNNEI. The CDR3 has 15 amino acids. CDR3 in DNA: TGTGCCAGCAGTAACCTAGCGGGGGGTGGCGATGAGCAGTTCTTC. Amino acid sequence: CASSNLAGGGDEQFF.

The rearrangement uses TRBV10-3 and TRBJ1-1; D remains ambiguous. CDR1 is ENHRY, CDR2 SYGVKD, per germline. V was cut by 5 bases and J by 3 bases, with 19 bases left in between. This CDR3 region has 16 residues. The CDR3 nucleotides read TGTGCCATCAGTTTCGCTGCTCAAGGGTCAGACACTGAAGCTTTCTTT. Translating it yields CAISFAAQGSDTEAFF.

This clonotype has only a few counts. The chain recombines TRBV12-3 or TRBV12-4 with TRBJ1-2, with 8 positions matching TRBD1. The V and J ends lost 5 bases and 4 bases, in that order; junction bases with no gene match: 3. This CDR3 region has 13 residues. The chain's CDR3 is CASSTGGIYGYTF. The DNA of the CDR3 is TGTGCCAGCAGTACAGGGGGGATCTATGGCTACACCTTC.